This record looks at one TCR beta chain sequence and its context. Its cognate antigen is unknown. This specimen belongs to a study of OX40 agonist ivuxolimab in advanced cancers. For the study at large: An anti-OX40 (CD134) antibody with agonistic activity, ivuxolimab, was administered to patients.

V dropped 0 bases and J dropped 3 bases, with 7 bases sitting between them. Germline loops: CDR1 SGHRS, CDR2 YFSETQ. CDR3 length: 14 amino acids. Study results and caveats: Compared with CD4+, CD8+ T cells on average had more expanded clones.

With autoimmune disease history or systemic immunosuppression, patients were excluded. Here immunoSEQ multiplex PCR was the method, and the copy in TCRdb shows in-frame clones only, minus some. The sample contains about 60,000 clones, roughly 86% of which appear only once. Source: CD4+ or CD8+ T cells sorted from blood, taken in a trial of the OX40 agonist ivuxolimab. This chain joins TRBV5-1 and TRBJ1-3; D ambiguous. The receptor was isolated from an adult with an advanced solid tumor such as melanoma, head and neck, liver or kidney cancer. The CDR3 loop is CASSLGGYGNTIYF. CDR3 sequence (DNA): TGCGCCAGCAGCTTGGGTGGGTATGGAAACACCATATATTTT.